The 2 T cell receptor beta chains listed next were all sequenced from one sample in a study of early T cells in non-severe SARS-CoV-2 infection. TCRdb fed the 5' RACE reads into MiXCR, producing one record per CDR3 protein. The sample records 68,000 or so distinct CDR3 sequences, about a tenth being singletons. Sequenced material: whole blood. All receptors come from an adult who was a healthcare worker with PCR-confirmed SARS-CoV-2 infection or an uninfected control (not recorded which).

This clonotype was seen a few times. The chain joins TRBV4-2 to TRBJ2-1, with D maybe TRBD2 (5 bases). Germline values: CDR1 LGHNA, CDR2 YNFKEQ. V gave up 3 bases and J gave up 1 base, with 10 bases separating them. This CDR3 region has 15 residues. The CDR3 region has the DNA TGTGCCAGCAGCCAGTCACTAGGGTCCTACAATGAGCAGTTCTTC. Translation gives CASSQSLGSYNEQFF.

The chain has TRBV6-5 and TRBJ1-2; D unresolved. The V and J ends lost 2 bases and 4 bases respectively, with 11 bases between them. Looked up from germline, CDR1 is MNHEY and CDR2 is SVGAGI. The CDR3 extends over 14 amino acids. The CDR3 region is CASSYVPTIYGYTF. The DNA for the CDR3 is TGTGCCAGCAGTTACGTACCGACCATCTATGGCTACACCTTC.